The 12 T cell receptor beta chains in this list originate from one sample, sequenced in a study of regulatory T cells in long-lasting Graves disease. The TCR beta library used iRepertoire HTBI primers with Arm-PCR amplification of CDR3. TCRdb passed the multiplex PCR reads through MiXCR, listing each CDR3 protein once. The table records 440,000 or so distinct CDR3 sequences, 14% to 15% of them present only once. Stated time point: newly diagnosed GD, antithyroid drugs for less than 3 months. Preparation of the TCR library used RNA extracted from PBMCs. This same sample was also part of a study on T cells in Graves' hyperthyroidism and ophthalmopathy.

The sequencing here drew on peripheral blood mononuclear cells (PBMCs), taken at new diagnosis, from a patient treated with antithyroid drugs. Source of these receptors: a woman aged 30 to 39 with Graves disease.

The CDR3 protein is CASSLGIGAGEQFF. CDR3 sequence (DNA): TGTGCCAGCAGCTTGGGGATAGGAGCAGGTGAGCAGTTCTTC. The rearrangement uses TRBV5-5 and TRBJ2-1, with D hard to call. The CDR3 runs to 14 residues. Germline V CDR1 and CDR2: SGHKS, YYEKEE (reference sequence). The germline V and J ends were trimmed by 0 bases and 9 bases, with 13 bases remaining between them. Full variable domain (missing parts from reference TRBV5-5 and TRBJ2-1): DAGVTQSPTHLIKTRGQQVTLRCSPISGHKSVSWYQQVLGQGPQFIFQYYEKEERGRGNFPDRFSARQFPNYSSELNVNALLLGDSALYLCASSLGIGAGEQFFGPGTRLTVL.

The CDR3 reads CSVYGLAGLNTGELFF. CDR3 bases: TGCAGCGTTTATGGACTAGCGGGACTAAACACCGGGGAGCTGTTTTTT. The chain combines TRBV29-1 with TRBJ2-2; 12 positions match TRBD2. Germline-derived CDR1 and CDR2 are SQVTM and ANQGSEA. CDR3 length: 16 amino acids. J gave up 2 bases and V 5 bases, and 6 bases lay outside the gene matches.

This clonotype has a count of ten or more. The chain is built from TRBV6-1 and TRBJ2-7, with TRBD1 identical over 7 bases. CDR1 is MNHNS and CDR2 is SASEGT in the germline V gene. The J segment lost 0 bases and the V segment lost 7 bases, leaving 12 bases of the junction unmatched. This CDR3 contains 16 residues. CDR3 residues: CASTIRTGVYSYEQYF. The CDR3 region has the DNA TGTGCCAGCACCATAAGGACAGGAGTTTACTCCTACGAGCAGTACTTC.

This CDR3 is CASSRQGDASYEQYF. The CDR3, as DNA: TGTGCCAGCAGCCGCCAAGGAGACGCCTCCTACGAGCAGTACTTC. The J gene is TRBJ2-7, the V gene TRBV7-9; D is unresolved. The germline CDR1 and CDR2 sequences are SEHNR and FQNEAQ (reference sequence). V lost 5 bases to trimming and J lost 0 bases, with 14 bases between them. CDR3 size: 15 residues.

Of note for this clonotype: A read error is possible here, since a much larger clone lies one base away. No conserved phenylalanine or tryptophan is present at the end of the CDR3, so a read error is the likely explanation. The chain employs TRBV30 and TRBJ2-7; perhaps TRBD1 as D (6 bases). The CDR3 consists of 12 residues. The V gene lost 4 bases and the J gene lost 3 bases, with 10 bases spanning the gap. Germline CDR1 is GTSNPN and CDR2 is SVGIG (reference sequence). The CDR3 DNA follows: TGTGCCTGGATGGCCAGGGGCTACGAGCAGTACCTC. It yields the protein CAWMARGYEQYL.

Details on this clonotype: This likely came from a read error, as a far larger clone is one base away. CDR3 nucleotide sequence: TGCAGTGCCCCGCCCCTTACTAGCGGGAGCACCCACGACAATGAGCAGTACTTC. Translated, it gives CSAPPLTSGSTHDNEQYF. The chain uses TRBV20-1 and TRBJ2-4, with 11 positions matching TRBD2. CDR1 and CDR2 (germline): DFQATT, SNEGSKA (reference sequence). This CDR3 comprises 18 residues. Trimming at V came to 6 bases and at J to 13 bases, leaving 26 bases not matched to a gene.

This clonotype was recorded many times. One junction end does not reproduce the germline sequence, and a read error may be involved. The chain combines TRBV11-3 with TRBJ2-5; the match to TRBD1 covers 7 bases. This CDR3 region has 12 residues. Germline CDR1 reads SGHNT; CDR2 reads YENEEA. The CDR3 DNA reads TGTGCCAGCAGCTTCCCACCGGGACAGTCCCACTTC. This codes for CASSFPPGQSHF.

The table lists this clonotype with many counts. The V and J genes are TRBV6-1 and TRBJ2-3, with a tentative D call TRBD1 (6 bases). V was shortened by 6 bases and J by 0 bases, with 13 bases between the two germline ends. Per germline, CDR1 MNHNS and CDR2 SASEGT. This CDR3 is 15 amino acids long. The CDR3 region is CASRWDIISTDTQYF. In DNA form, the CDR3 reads TGTGCCAGCAGATGGGACATCATTAGCACAGATACGCAGTATTTT.

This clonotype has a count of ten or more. CDR3 in amino acids: CASSLVATDVYNEQFF. The DNA of the CDR3 is TGTGCCAGCAGCTTGGTCGCGACAGATGTATACAATGAGCAGTTCTTC. The chain combines TRBV7-8 with TRBJ2-1, with D maybe TRBD1 (5 bases). This CDR3 is built from 16 residues. Germline values: CDR1 SGHVS, CDR2 FQNEAQ. Trimming removed 3 bases from V and 4 bases from J, with 16 bases in between.

The CDR3 region has the DNA TGTGCCAGCAGCTTCCGAGGGGGGATGGCCAAAAACATTCAGTACTTC. This translates into CASSFRGGMAKNIQYF. The chain recombines TRBV5-6 with TRBJ2-4, with D possibly being TRBD1 or TRBD2 (6 bases each). Germline CDR1 reads SGHDT; CDR2 reads YYEEEE. V lost 2 bases to trimming and J lost 1 base, with 13 bases between them. The CDR3 covers 16 residues.

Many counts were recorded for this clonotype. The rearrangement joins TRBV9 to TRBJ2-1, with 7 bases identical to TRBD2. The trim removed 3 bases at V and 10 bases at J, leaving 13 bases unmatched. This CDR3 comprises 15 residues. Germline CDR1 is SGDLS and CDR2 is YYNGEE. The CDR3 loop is CASSERGGLEIEQFF. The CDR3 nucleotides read TGTGCCAGCAGCGAGCGCGGGGGACTGGAGATAGAGCAGTTCTTC.

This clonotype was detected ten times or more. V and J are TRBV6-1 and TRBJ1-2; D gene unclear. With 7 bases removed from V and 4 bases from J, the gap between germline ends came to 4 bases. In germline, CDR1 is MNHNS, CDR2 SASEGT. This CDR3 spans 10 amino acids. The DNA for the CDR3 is TGTGCCAGCAATAGCTATGGCTACACCTTC. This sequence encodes CASNSYGYTF.